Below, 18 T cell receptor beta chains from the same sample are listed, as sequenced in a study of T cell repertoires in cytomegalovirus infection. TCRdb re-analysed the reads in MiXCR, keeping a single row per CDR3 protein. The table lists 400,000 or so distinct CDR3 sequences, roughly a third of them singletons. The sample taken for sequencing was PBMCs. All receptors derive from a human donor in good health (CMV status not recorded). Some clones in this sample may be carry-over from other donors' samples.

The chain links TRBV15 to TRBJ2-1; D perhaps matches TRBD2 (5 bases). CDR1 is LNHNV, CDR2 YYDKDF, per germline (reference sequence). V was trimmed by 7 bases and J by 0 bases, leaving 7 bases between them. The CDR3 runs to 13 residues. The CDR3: CATTRGSYNEQFF. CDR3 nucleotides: TGTGCCACCACTCGGGGCTCCTACAATGAGCAGTTCTTC.

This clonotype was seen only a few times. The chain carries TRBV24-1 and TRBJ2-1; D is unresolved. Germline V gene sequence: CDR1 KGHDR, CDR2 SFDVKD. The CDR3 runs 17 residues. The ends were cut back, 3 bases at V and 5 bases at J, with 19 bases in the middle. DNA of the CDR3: TGTGCCACCAGTGATAAACCGTCACGAAGCTTTGACAATGAGCAGTTCTTC. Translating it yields CATSDKPSRSFDNEQFF.

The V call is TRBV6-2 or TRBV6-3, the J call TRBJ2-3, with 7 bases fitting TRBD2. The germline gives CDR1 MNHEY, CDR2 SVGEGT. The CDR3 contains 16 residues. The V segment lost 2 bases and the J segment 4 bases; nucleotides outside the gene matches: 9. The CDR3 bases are TGTGCCAGCAGTTACCCCAGCGGGGATTCAGCAGATACGCAGTATTTT. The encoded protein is CASSYPSGDSADTQYF.

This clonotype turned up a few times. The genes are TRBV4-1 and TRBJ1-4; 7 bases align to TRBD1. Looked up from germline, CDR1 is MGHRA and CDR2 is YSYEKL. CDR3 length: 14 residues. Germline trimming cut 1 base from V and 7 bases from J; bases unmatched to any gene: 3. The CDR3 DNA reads TGCGCCAGCAGCCAAGCAGGGGGGAGTGAAAAACTGTTTTTT. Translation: CASSQAGGSEKLFF.

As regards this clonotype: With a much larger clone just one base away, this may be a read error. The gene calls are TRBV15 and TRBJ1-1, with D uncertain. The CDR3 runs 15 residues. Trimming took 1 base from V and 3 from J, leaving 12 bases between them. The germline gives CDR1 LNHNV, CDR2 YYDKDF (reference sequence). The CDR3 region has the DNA TGTGCCACCAGCAGAGGGGAGGATTTGGACACTGAAGCTTTCTTT. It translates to CATSRGEDLDTEAFF.

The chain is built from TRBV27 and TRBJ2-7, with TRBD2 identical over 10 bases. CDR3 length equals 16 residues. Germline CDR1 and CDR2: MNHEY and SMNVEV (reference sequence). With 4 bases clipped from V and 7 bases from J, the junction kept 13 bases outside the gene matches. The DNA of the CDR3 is TGTGCCAGCAGTTCCCCCCTAGCGGGGGCCCCGGGGGAGCAGTACTTC. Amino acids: CASSSPLAGAPGEQYF.

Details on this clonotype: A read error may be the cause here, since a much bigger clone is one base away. CDR3 loop: CASSSTGPDTHYF. The CDR3 DNA reads as TGTGCCAGCAGCTCGACAGGGCCCGATACGCATTATTTT. The gene calls are TRBV7-6 and TRBJ2-3; TRBD1 matches at 7 bases. The CDR3 covers 13 residues. In germline, CDR1 is SGHVS, CDR2 FNYEAQ.

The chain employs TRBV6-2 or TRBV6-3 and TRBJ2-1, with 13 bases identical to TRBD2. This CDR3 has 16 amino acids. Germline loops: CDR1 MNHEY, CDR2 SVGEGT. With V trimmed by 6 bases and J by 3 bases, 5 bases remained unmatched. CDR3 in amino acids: CASRRTSGGFYNEQFF. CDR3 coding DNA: TGTGCCAGCAGGAGGACTAGCGGGGGCTTCTACAATGAGCAGTTCTTC.

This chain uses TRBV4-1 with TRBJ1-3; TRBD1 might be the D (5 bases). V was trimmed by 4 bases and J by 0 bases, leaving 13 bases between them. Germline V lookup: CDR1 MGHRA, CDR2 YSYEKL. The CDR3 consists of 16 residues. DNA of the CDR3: TGCGCCAGCAGCCCCTCTCAGGGATACTCTGGAAACACCATATATTTT. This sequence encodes CASSPSQGYSGNTIYF.

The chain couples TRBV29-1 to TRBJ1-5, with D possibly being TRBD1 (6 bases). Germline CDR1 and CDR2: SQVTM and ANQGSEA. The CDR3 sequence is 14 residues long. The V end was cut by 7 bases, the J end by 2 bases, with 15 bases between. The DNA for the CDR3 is TGCAGCGCCCTGACAGGCTCGGGCAATCAGCCCCAGCATTTT. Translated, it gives CSALTGSGNQPQHF.

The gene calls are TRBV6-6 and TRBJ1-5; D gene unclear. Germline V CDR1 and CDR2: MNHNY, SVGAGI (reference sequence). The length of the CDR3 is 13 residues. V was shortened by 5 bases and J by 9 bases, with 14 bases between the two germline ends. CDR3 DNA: TGTGCCAGCAGTCCCCCTGGTTTTCCGCCCCAGCATTTT. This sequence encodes CASSPPGFPPQHF.

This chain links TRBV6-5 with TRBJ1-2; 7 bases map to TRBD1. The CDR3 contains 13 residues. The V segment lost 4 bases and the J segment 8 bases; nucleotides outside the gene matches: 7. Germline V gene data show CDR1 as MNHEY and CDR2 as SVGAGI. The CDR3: CASSLDRVRGYTF. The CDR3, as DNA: TGTGCCAGCAGTTTAGACAGGGTGAGGGGCTACACCTTC.

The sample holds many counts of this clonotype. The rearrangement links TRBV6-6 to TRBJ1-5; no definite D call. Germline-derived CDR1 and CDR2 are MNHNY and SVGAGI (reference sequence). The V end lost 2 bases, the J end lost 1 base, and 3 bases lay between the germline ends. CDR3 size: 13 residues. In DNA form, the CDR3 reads TGTGCCAGCAGTTACGACAGCAATCAGCCCCAGCATTTT. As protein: CASSYDSNQPQHF.

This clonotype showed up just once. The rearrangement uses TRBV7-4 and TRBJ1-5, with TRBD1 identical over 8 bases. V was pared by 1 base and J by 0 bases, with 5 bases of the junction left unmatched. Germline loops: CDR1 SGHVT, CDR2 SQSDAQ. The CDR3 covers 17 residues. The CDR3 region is CASSLVQGAYSNQPQHF. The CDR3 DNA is TGTGCCAGCAGCTTAGTTCAGGGGGCCTATAGCAATCAGCCCCAGCATTTT. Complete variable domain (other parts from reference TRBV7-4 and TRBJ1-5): GAGVSQSPRYKVAKRGRDVALRCDSISGHVTLYWYRQTLGQGSEVLTYSQSDAQRDKSGRPSGRFSAERPERSVSTLKIQRTEQGDSAVYLCASSLVQGAYSNQPQHFGDGTRLSIL.

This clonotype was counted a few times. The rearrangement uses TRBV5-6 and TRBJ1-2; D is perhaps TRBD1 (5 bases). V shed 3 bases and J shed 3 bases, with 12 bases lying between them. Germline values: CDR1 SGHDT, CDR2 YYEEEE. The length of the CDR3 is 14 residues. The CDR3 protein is CASSYLTEHYGYTF. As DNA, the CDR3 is TGTGCCAGCAGCTACCTGACAGAGCACTATGGCTACACCTTC.

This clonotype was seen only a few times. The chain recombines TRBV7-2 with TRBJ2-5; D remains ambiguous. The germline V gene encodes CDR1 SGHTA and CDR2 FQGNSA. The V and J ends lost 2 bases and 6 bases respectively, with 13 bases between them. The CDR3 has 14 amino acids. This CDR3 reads CASSLQYPEQTQYF. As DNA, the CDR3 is TGTGCCAGCAGCTTACAGTATCCCGAGCAGACCCAGTACTTC.

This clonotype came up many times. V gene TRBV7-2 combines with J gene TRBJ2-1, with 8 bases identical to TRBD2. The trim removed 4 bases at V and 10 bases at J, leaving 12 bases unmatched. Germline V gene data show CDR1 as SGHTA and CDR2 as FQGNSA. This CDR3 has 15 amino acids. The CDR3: CASSYLAGGTGEQFF. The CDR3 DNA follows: TGTGCCAGCAGCTACCTAGCGGGCGGGACGGGGGAGCAGTTCTTC.

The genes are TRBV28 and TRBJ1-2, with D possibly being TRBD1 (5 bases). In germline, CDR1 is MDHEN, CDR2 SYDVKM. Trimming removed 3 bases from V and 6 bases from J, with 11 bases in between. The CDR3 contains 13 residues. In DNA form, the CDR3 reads TGTGCCAGCAGTTTTCTAGGGGCGGATGGCTACACCTTC. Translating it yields CASSFLGADGYTF.